The 18 T cell receptor beta chains below were found in one sample sequenced in a study of control samples from healthy donors and cancer patients. Repertoires were generated with immunoSEQ multiplex PCR, while TCRdb's copy carries only in-frame clones and drops some. The data contain 160,000 or so clones, over 85% of them singletons. Input material: blood. The receptors originated from a woman aged 40 to 55 in good health.

The chain joins TRBV19 to TRBJ1-2; the D gene is possibly TRBD1 (5 bases). The CDR3 has 13 residues. V was trimmed by 6 bases and J by 8 bases, leaving 16 bases between them. Germline-derived CDR1 and CDR2 are LNHDA and SQIVND (reference sequence). The CDR3, as DNA: TGTGCCAGTAGGGACCAGGGCCACGGGGGCTACACCTTC. It translates to CASRDQGHGGYTF.

This chain links TRBV14 with TRBJ2-1, with 10 nucleotides matching TRBD2. The V gene's germline CDR1 is SGHDN and CDR2 FVKESK. V lost 4 bases and J lost 2; bases outside the gene matches: 2. The CDR3 has 15 amino acids. CDR3 coding DNA: TGTGCCAGCAGCCCTAGCGGGAGCCCCTACAATGAGCAGTTCTTC. This encodes CASSPSGSPYNEQFF. The full variable domain, rest sourced from reference TRBV14 and TRBJ2-1, is EAGVTQFPSHSVIEKGQTVTLRCDPISGHDNLYWYRRVMGKEIKFLLHFVKESKQDESGMPNNRFLAERTGGTYSTLKVQPAELEDSGVYFCASSPSGSPYNEQFFGPGTRLTVL.

V gene TRBV7-9 combines with J gene TRBJ2-3; D ambiguous. V shed 1 base and J shed 2 bases, with 4 bases lying between them. CDR1 and CDR2 from the germline V gene are SEHNR and FQNEAQ (reference sequence). The CDR3 spans 13 residues. This CDR3 reads CASSLGATDTQYF. CDR3 DNA: TGTGCCAGCAGCTTAGGAGCCACAGATACGCAGTATTTT.

The chain employs TRBV11-2 and TRBJ2-5; 9 nucleotides agree with TRBD1. The CDR3 sequence is 13 residues long. The junction had 3 bases not matched to a gene; V was cut back by 5 bases and J by 5 bases. Germline values: CDR1 SGHAT, CDR2 FQNNGV. The CDR3 coding sequence is TGTGCCAGCAGCGTAGGACAGGGGGAGACCCAGTACTTC. Its translation: CASSVGQGETQYF.

This clone has a single count. The rearrangement links TRBV10-3 to TRBJ1-2, with D hard to call. The V end was cut by 2 bases, the J end by 2 bases, with 6 bases between. Germline V gene sequence: CDR1 ENHRY, CDR2 SYGVKD. This CDR3 comprises 13 residues. The CDR3 here is CAISERENYGYTF. The CDR3 region has the DNA TGTGCCATCAGTGAGCGGGAAAACTATGGCTACACCTTC.

The chain carries TRBV28 and TRBJ1-2; the D is unclear. V gave up 4 bases and J gave up 5 bases, with 17 bases separating them. CDR3 length: 15 amino acids. Germline-derived CDR1 and CDR2 are MDHEN and SYDVKM. The CDR3 protein is CASSSPPSGRYGYTF. For the CDR3, the DNA is TGTGCCAGCAGTTCCCCTCCATCAGGAAGGTATGGCTACACCTTC.

This rearrangement joins TRBV9 to TRBJ2-1; TRBD2 matches 12 bases. With 0 bases clipped from V and 3 bases from J, the junction kept 10 bases outside the gene matches. In germline, CDR1 is SGDLS, CDR2 YYNGEE. CDR3 size: 19 residues. This CDR3 is CASSVGGGLAGLGYNEQFF. CDR3 DNA sequence: TGTGCCAGCAGCGTAGGTGGGGGACTAGCGGGCCTGGGCTACAATGAGCAGTTCTTC. Full variable domain (remainder filled in from reference TRBV9 and TRBJ2-1): DSGVTQTPKHLITATGQRVTLRCSPRSGDLSVYWYQQSLDQGLQFLIQYYNGEERAKGNILERFSAQQFPDLHSELNLSSLELGDSALYFCASSVGGGLAGLGYNEQFFGPGTRLTVL.

As concerns this clone: Other DNA sequences from this sample encode an identical CDR3 as well. The chain couples TRBV7-2 to TRBJ1-1, with a tentative D call TRBD1 (5 bases). In germline, CDR1 is SGHTA, CDR2 FQGNSA. The CDR3 runs 14 residues. V was clipped by 1 base and J by 4 bases, with 10 bases between them. CDR3 sequence reads: CASSLGRVGTEAFF. The CDR3 DNA follows: TGTGCCAGCAGCTTAGGCAGGGTGGGCACTGAAGCTTTCTTT.

The chain combines TRBV7-2 with TRBJ1-5, with a possible D match to TRBD1 (5 bases). In germline, CDR1 is SGHTA, CDR2 FQGNSA. The CDR3 is made up of 15 amino acids. V was trimmed by 1 base and J by 0 bases, leaving 7 bases between them. The CDR3, as DNA: TGTGCCAGCAGCTTAGGGGGGACTAGCAATCAGCCCCAGCATTTT. Amino acids: CASSLGGTSNQPQHF.

The J gene is TRBJ2-3, the V gene TRBV6-5; no clear D gene. Germline assignment: CDR1 MNHEY and CDR2 SVGAGI. Trimming removed 2 bases at V and 0 bases at J, with 9 bases between. This CDR3 has 15 residues. Here the CDR3 reads CASSYGPGSTDTQYF. DNA of the CDR3: TGTGCCAGCAGTTACGGCCCCGGTAGCACAGATACGCAGTATTTT.

The rearrangement joins TRBV2 to TRBJ2-5, with TRBD2 identical over 13 bases. The length of the CDR3 is 16 residues. V lost 6 bases to trimming and J lost 5 bases; unmatched junction nucleotides: 9. Germline V CDR1 and CDR2: SNHLY, FYNNEI. The CDR3 loop reads CASSPSTSGRAETQYF. CDR3 sequence (DNA): TGTGCCAGCAGCCCCTCCACTAGCGGGAGGGCTGAGACCCAGTACTTC.

This chain uses TRBV6-5 with TRBJ1-2; the D gene is possibly TRBD1 (5 bases). This CDR3 is built from 14 residues. V gave up 0 bases and J gave up 4 bases, with 9 bases separating them. From germline, CDR1 is MNHEY and CDR2 SVGAGI. As DNA, the CDR3 is TGTGCCAGCAGTTACTCGTCAGGGCTCTATGGCTACACCTTC. As protein: CASSYSSGLYGYTF.

The chain uses TRBV7-2 and TRBJ1-1, with 7 nucleotides matching TRBD1. Trimming took 6 bases from V and 2 from J; bases not matched to a gene: 9. Germline CDR1 is SGHTA and CDR2 is FQGNSA. The CDR3 is 15 amino acids. Here the CDR3 DNA reads TGTGCCAGCAGTTTCCAGACAGGGAGCAACACTGAAGCTTTCTTT. It yields the protein CASSFQTGSNTEAFF.

The CDR3 coding sequence is TGTGCCACCAGCCGGGGCGGGGTGACGAACACTGAAGCTTTCTTT. Residues: CATSRGGVTNTEAFF. The chain is built from TRBV15 and TRBJ1-1; D perhaps matches TRBD1 (5 bases). V lost 5 bases, J lost 1 base, and 14 bases lay in between. The CDR3 has 15 amino acids. The germline gives CDR1 LNHNV, CDR2 YYDKDF (reference sequence).

This chain uses TRBV3-1 (or the pseudogene TRBV3-2) with TRBJ2-2; D call uncertain. Germline CDR1 reads LGHDT; CDR2 reads YNNKEL (reference sequence). The CDR3 is made up of 13 amino acids. V lost 1 base, J lost 6 bases, and 6 bases lay in between. The CDR3 sequence: CASSQVGSGELFF. DNA of the CDR3: TGTGCCAGCAGCCAAGTGGGGTCCGGGGAGCTGTTTTTT.

Points on this clone: This sample also contains other DNA sequences that code for the same CDR3. The chain combines TRBV5-1 with TRBJ1-5; D is ambiguous. This CDR3 is 13 amino acids long. Per the germline V gene, CDR1 is SGHRS and CDR2 is YFSETQ. Between the trimmed V and J ends, which lost 4 bases and 3 bases, there was a span of 8 bases. CDR3 protein: CASSLDPNQPQHF. The CDR3, as DNA: TGCGCCAGCAGCCTGGACCCCAATCAGCCCCAGCATTTT. Looking up the rest from reference TRBV5-1 and TRBJ1-5 gives the full variable domain: KAGVTQTPRYLIKTRGQQVTLSCSPISGHRSVSWYQQTPGQGLQFLFEYFSETQRNKGNFPGRFSGRQFSNSRSEMNVSTLELGDSALYLCASSLDPNQPQHFGDGTRLSIL.

This clone appeared once. This chain joins TRBV29-1 and TRBJ1-2; TRBD1 matches at 8 bases. With V trimmed by 7 bases and J by 4 bases, 5 bases remained unmatched. This CDR3 is 12 amino acids long. Germline-derived CDR1 and CDR2 are SQVTM and ANQGSEA. DNA of the CDR3: TGCAGCGATAAGACAGGGGCCTATGGCTACACCTTC. It encodes CSDKTGAYGYTF.

The chain has TRBV29-1 and TRBJ2-1, with a weak D call TRBD1 (5 bases). V lost 6 bases, J lost 8 bases, and 17 bases lay in between. The CDR3 has 13 amino acids. CDR1 is SQVTM, CDR2 ANQGSEA, per germline. For the CDR3, the DNA is TGCAGCGTCGGATCCTGGGTAGGGGATGAGCAGTTCTTC. Translation: CSVGSWVGDEQFF.